The TCR beta chain under discussion was sequenced for a study of shared clonotypes between healthy human individuals. Study-level findings and limits: It was only blood that was sampled, and tissue repertoires likely differ. With few donors, the genetic and exposure-history diversity represented was limited.

This clone has just a few counts. The antigen remains unidentified. CDR3 length equals 14 residues. Germline lookup yields CDR1 SGHAT and CDR2 FQNNGV. V shed 8 bases and J shed 0 bases, with 10 bases lying between them. This table comes from immunoSEQ multiplex PCR, and its TCRdb copy is limited to in-frame clones, with some not included. The sample holds approximately 500,000 clones, over 75% seen once. The healthy adult donors were HIV-negative and reported no recent acute infections or vaccinations. The chain has TRBV11-2 and TRBJ2-2; D is undetermined. Sample: PBMCs. This sequence was found in a woman in her thirties or forties in good health. Some clones in this sample may be carry-over from other donors' samples. CDR3 protein: CASLEDPNTGELFF. The CDR3 DNA reads as TGTGCCAGCTTGGAAGACCCGAACACCGGGGAGCTGTTTTTT.